A selection of T cell receptor beta chains follows, all from one sample in a study of blood T cell repertoires in COVID-19. Here immunoSEQ multiplex PCR was the method, and the copy in TCRdb shows in-frame clones only, minus some. The sample carries fewer than 300,000 clones, roughly 93% recorded once. Source material: PBMCs or T cells enriched from blood (not recorded which). These receptors all come from a middle-aged woman with acute COVID-19. Each CDR3 is given with its conserved first and last residue. Fields, in order: J gene, D gene, clone size, V gene, CDR3 length, CDR3 protein, CDR3 DNA. D genes are given only for firm matches. The listing skips clone size in some rows; elsewhere it reads once, few, many or a size class.

J: TRBJ2-3
D: TRBD2
size: once
V: TRBV4-1
length: 17
CDR3: CASSRFTSGGAGDTQYF
DNA: TGCGCCAGCAGCCGCTTCACTAGCGGGGGGGCTGGAGATACGCAGTATTTT

J: TRBJ2-3
D: -
size: -
V: TRBV7-9
length: 14
CDR3: CASSLGGNGDTQYF
DNA: TGTGCCAGCAGCCTGGGGGGTAATGGAGATACGCAGTATTTT

J: TRBJ1-3
D: TRBD1
size: -
V: TRBV29-1
length: 13
CDR3: CSVPGQGKNTIYF
DNA: TGCAGCGTTCCGGGACAGGGAAAAAACACCATATATTTT

J: TRBJ2-3
D: -
size: -
V: TRBV3-1/TRBV3-2
length: 15
CDR3: CASSQGPRGTDTQYF
DNA: TGTGCCAGCAGCCAAGGCCCGAGGGGCACAGATACGCAGTATTTT

J: TRBJ1-1
D: -
size: -
V: TRBV12-3/TRBV12-4
length: 13
CDR3: CASRIGRDTEAFF
DNA: TGTGCCAGCAGAATAGGGAGGGACACTGAAGCTTTCTTT

J: TRBJ2-7
D: TRBD1
size: -
V: TRBV4-1
length: 14
CDR3: CASSQGQGTYEQYF
DNA: TGCGCCAGCAGCCAAGGACAGGGAACCTACGAGCAGTACTTC

J: TRBJ2-3
D: -
size: once
V: TRBV4-1
length: 13
CDR3: CASSQAGKDTQYF
DNA: TGCGCCAGCAGCCAAGCAGGCAAAGATACGCAGTATTTT

J: TRBJ1-5
D: -
size: -
V: TRBV30
length: 15
CDR3: CAWSPPRRYDQPQHF
DNA: TGTGCCTGGAGTCCCCCGAGAAGATATGATCAGCCCCAGCATTTT

J: TRBJ2-2
D: TRBD2
size: -
V: TRBV5-1
length: 15
CDR3: CASSLTSGNTGELFF
DNA: TGCGCCAGCAGCTTAACTAGCGGGAACACCGGGGAGCTGTTTTTT

J: TRBJ2-1
D: TRBD1
size: -
V: TRBV28
length: 15
CDR3: CASSLSQGVVNEQFF
DNA: TGTGCCAGCAGTTTATCACAGGGGGTCGTCAATGAGCAGTTCTTC

J: TRBJ2-5
D: TRBD2
size: -
V: TRBV5-4
length: 15
CDR3: CASSYRLASQETQYF
DNA: TGTGCCAGCAGCTATCGACTAGCGTCGCAGGAGACCCAGTACTTC